A single sample is the source of the 26 T cell receptor beta chains below, sequenced in a study of cytomegalovirus exposure and HLA in healthy donors. The data were produced by immunoSEQ multiplex PCR, yet TCRdb's version contains in-frame clones alone and is incomplete. Of some 150,000 clones in the sample, around 90% were seen once. The source material was PBMCs. These receptors came from a man between 18 and 29 years old in good health and CMV-seropositive.

The sample holds one count of this clone. The chain has TRBV29-1 and TRBJ2-1, with TRBD2 identical over 11 bases. With V trimmed by 5 bases and J by 2 bases, 11 bases remained unmatched. From germline, CDR1 is SQVTM and CDR2 ANQGSEA. The CDR3 is made up of 17 amino acids. CDR3 protein: CSVILAGDPYTYNEQFF. CDR3 nucleotides: TGCAGCGTTATACTAGCGGGGGACCCGTACACCTACAATGAGCAGTTCTTC.

V and J are TRBV20-1 and TRBJ1-1; no reliable D call. The V gene's germline CDR1 is DFQATT and CDR2 SNEGSKA (reference sequence). The length of the CDR3 is 11 residues. V gave up 2 bases and J gave up 8 bases, with 9 bases separating them. The CDR3 region has the DNA TGCAGTGCTAGATGGGAGAGGGAAGCTTTCTTT. This translates into CSARWEREAFF.

This chain connects TRBV27 to TRBJ2-1; TRBD2 matches 8 bases. The CDR3 spans 16 residues. Per the germline V gene, CDR1 is MNHEY and CDR2 is SMNVEV (reference sequence). V lost 5 bases and J lost 7; bases outside the gene matches: 13. The CDR3: CASSTPAAGAGNEQFF. CDR3 coding DNA: TGTGCCAGCAGTACTCCGGCAGCGGGGGCTGGTAATGAGCAGTTCTTC.

In its sample, this clone was seen a few times. This chain connects TRBV5-1 to TRBJ2-1; possibly TRBD2 for D (5 bases). CDR3 length: 17 amino acids. CDR1 and CDR2 (germline): SGHRS, YFSETQ. The V end lost 3 bases, the J end lost 0 bases, and 16 bases lay between the germline ends. As DNA, the CDR3 is TGCGCCAGCAGCTACCACGGGTTTGGGAGCTCCTACAATGAGCAGTTCTTC. Amino acids: CASSYHGFGSSYNEQFF.

The rearrangement uses TRBV5-1 and TRBJ2-5, with 14 bases identical to TRBD2. Germline CDR1 reads SGHRS; CDR2 reads YFSETQ. The CDR3 length is 16 residues. Trimming at V came to 4 bases and at J to 4 bases, leaving 6 bases not matched to a gene. Here the CDR3 reads CASSDRGLAGVETQYF. CDR3 coding DNA: TGCGCCAGCAGCGACAGGGGACTAGCGGGAGTAGAGACCCAGTACTTC.

J is TRBJ1-2 and V is TRBV28; weak D call: TRBD1 (5 bases). Germline values: CDR1 MDHEN, CDR2 SYDVKM. Trimming took 3 bases from V and 4 from J, leaving 15 bases between them. The CDR3 is 15 residues long. CDR3 region: CASSFDTGPRYGYTF. Written as DNA, the CDR3 is TGTGCCAGCAGTTTTGATACAGGCCCTCGCTATGGCTACACCTTC.

V gene TRBV6-1 combines with J gene TRBJ2-5; D gene unclear. Germline V gene data show CDR1 as MNHNS and CDR2 as SASEGT. CDR3 length: 15 residues. The V gene lost 4 bases and the J gene lost 5 bases, with 17 bases spanning the gap. The DNA for the CDR3 is TGTGCCAGCAGTGGGGCCGGATACTCTAAGGAGACCCAGTACTTC. This encodes CASSGAGYSKETQYF.

The V call is TRBV5-1, the J call TRBJ2-3; 7 bases fit TRBD1. The CDR3 sequence is 15 residues long. V lost 7 bases to trimming and J lost 4 bases; unmatched junction nucleotides: 12. The V gene's germline CDR1 is SGHRS and CDR2 YFSETQ. The CDR3 DNA sequence: TGCGCCAGCGTCCAACAGGGGCTTGGCGCAGATACGCAGTATTTT. Protein: CASVQQGLGADTQYF.

CDR3 in amino acids: CASSSDRGRANYGYTF. CDR3 DNA sequence: TGCGCCAGCAGCTCGGACAGGGGGAGAGCTAACTATGGCTACACCTTC. The chain uses TRBV5-1 and TRBJ1-2, with TRBD1 matching 10 bases. The CDR3 is 16 amino acids. Germline-derived CDR1 and CDR2 are SGHRS and YFSETQ. Trimming removed 3 bases from V and 0 bases from J; junction bases left unmatched: 5.

The rearrangement links TRBV1 to TRBJ1-1. TRBV1 represents a pseudogene. The CDR3 spans 14 residues. CDR3 protein: CTSSRGAGNTEAFF. CDR3 bases: TGCACCAGCAGCCGGGGTGCGGGGAACACTGAAGCTTTCTTT.

The chain has TRBV7-2 and TRBJ2-7; 8 bases align to TRBD2. V gave up 5 bases and J gave up 5 bases; unmatched junction bases: 8. CDR1 and CDR2 (germline): SGHTA, FQGNSA. The CDR3 spans 14 residues. Here the CDR3 reads CASSASGLGDEQYF. In nucleotides, the CDR3 is TGTGCCAGCAGCGCCTCGGGACTAGGCGACGAGCAGTACTTC.

DNA of the CDR3: TGTGCCAGCAGTGTTAGCGGAGATACGCAGTATTTT. Translating gives CASSVSGDTQYF. This chain links TRBV28 with TRBJ2-3; D possibly corresponds to TRBD2 (6 bases). The CDR3 length is 12 residues. The V end lost 5 bases, the J end lost 5 bases, and 8 bases lay between the germline ends. Germline CDR1 MDHEN, CDR2 SYDVKM.

The chain joins TRBV19 to TRBJ1-3; perhaps TRBD1 as D (5 bases). Trimming shortened V by 5 bases and J by 1 base, and 15 bases separated the two germline ends. This CDR3 spans 16 amino acids. Germline values: CDR1 LNHDA, CDR2 SQIVND (reference sequence). The CDR3 DNA reads as TGTGCCAGTAGTGTACCGTGGCGGGGGTCTGGAAACACCATATATTTT. It codes for CASSVPWRGSGNTIYF.

The rearrangement links TRBV27 to TRBJ1-4; weak D call: TRBD1 (6 bases). In germline, CDR1 is MNHEY, CDR2 SMNVEV (reference sequence). The CDR3 runs to 17 residues. V dropped 4 bases and J dropped 4 bases, with 19 bases sitting between them. The CDR3 sequence: CASSSLKLGAYNEKLFF. In DNA form, the CDR3 reads TGTGCCAGCAGTTCGCTCAAGCTGGGGGCCTATAATGAAAAACTGTTTTTT. Filled out from reference TRBV27 and TRBJ1-4, the complete variable domain reads EAQVTQNPRYLITVTGKKLTVTCSQNMNHEYMSWYRQDPGLGLRQIYYSMNVEVTDKGDVPEGYKVSRKEKRNFPLILESPSPNQTSLYFCASSSLKLGAYNEKLFFGSGTQLSVL.

The chain employs TRBV28 and TRBJ1-4; D ambiguous. There are 14 residues in the CDR3. The germline V gene has CDR1 MDHEN and CDR2 SYDVKM. The V and J ends lost 4 bases and 5 bases respectively, with 11 bases between them. The CDR3, as DNA: TGTGCCAGCAGTTCCCGAGGCAGAAATGAAAAACTGTTTTTT. Protein: CASSSRGRNEKLFF.

This chain joins TRBV6-1 and TRBJ1-1; D possibly corresponds to TRBD1 (5 bases). Germline CDR1 is MNHNS and CDR2 is SASEGT. Trimming cost V 7 bases and J 7 bases, with 13 bases left between them. The CDR3 runs 12 residues. CDR3 sequence reads: CASMGGGGEAFF. For the CDR3, the DNA is TGTGCCAGCATGGGTGGGGGGGGTGAAGCTTTCTTT.

The chain recombines TRBV5-1 with TRBJ2-3; 8 nucleotides line up with TRBD2. The V gene end was trimmed by 6 bases and the J gene end by 3 bases; junction bases not matched to a gene: 6. CDR1 is SGHRS and CDR2 is YFSETQ in the germline V gene. The CDR3 length is 14 residues. CDR3 DNA sequence: TGCGCCAGCATGGAGCGGGGGCTAACAGATACGCAGTATTTT. This codes for CASMERGLTDTQYF.

The chain couples TRBV28 to TRBJ2-7; 7 nucleotides agree with TRBD2. Germline V gene lookup returns CDR1 MDHEN and CDR2 SYDVKM. Losses at the gene ends were 5 bases for V and 5 bases for J; bases not matched to a gene: 15. This CDR3 contains 16 residues. The CDR3 DNA sequence: TGTGCCAGCAGTCCAAACTATTGGGGGGGATCGAACGAGCAGTACTTC. It is translated as CASSPNYWGGSNEQYF. Complete variable domain (other parts from reference TRBV28 and TRBJ2-7): DVKVTQSSRYLVKRTGEKVFLECVQDMDHENMFWYRQDPGLGLRLIYFSYDVKMKEKGDIPEGYSVSREKKERFSLILESASTNQTSMYLCASSPNYWGGSNEQYFGPGTRLTVT.

Written as DNA, the CDR3 is TGTGCCTGGAGTGTACCGCCGAGTGAAAATAATTCACCCCTCCACTTT. Translation gives CAWSVPPSENNSPLHF. The chain couples TRBV30 to TRBJ1-6, with unresolved D. With 0 bases removed from V and 5 bases from J, the gap between germline ends came to 14 bases. Germline assignment: CDR1 GTSNPN and CDR2 SVGIG (reference sequence). This CDR3 is built from 16 residues. Full variable domain (remainder filled in from reference TRBV30 and TRBJ1-6): SQTIHQWPATLVQPVGSPLSLECTVEGTSNPNLYWYRQAAGRGLQLLFYSVGIGQISSEVPQNLSASRPQDRQFILSSKKLLLSDSGFYLCAWSVPPSENNSPLHFGNGTRLTVT.

The chain uses TRBV5-1 and TRBJ1-1, with TRBD1 matching over 7 bases. The CDR3 loop spans 14 amino acids. CDR1 SGHRS and CDR2 YFSETQ come from the germline V gene. V trimming: 0 bases; J trimming: 4 bases; junction bases outside the gene matches: 3. In nucleotides, the CDR3 is TGCGCCAGCAGCTTGGGGACAGGTCCCACTGAAGCTTTCTTT. Translating gives CASSLGTGPTEAFF.

This clone was observed once. The V gene is TRBV18, the J gene TRBJ1-2; D gene unclear. The CDR3 is made up of 14 amino acids. Trimming stripped 1 base from V and 6 bases from J, with 12 bases between. Germline values: CDR1 KGHSH, CDR2 LQKENI. CDR3 sequence: CASSPQSVRHGYTF. DNA for the CDR3: TGTGCCAGCTCACCACAGTCAGTCAGGCATGGCTACACCTTC.

This clone was counted once. This sequence joins TRBV10-1 and TRBJ2-1, with 9 bases lining up with TRBD2. Germline CDR1 WNHNN, CDR2 SYGVQD (reference sequence). The CDR3 is 14 residues long. Losses at the gene ends were 7 bases for V and 1 base for J; bases not matched to a gene: 2. The DNA of the CDR3 is TGCGCCAGCAATGCGGGAGGGTCCTACAATGAGCAGTTCTTC. Translated: CASNAGGSYNEQFF.

The gene calls are TRBV7-2 and TRBJ2-1, with a tentative D call TRBD1 (6 bases). V dropped 5 bases and J dropped 6 bases, with 14 bases sitting between them. CDR1 is SGHTA and CDR2 is FQGNSA in the germline V gene. This CDR3 contains 14 residues. Here the CDR3 reads CASSLRGDLNEQFF. Written as DNA, the CDR3 is TGTGCCAGCAGCCTCAGGGGAGACCTCAATGAGCAGTTCTTC. The full variable domain, rest sourced from reference TRBV7-2 and TRBJ2-1, is GAGVSQSPSNKVTEKGKDVELRCDPISGHTALYWYRQSLGQGLEFLIYFQGNSAPDKSGLPSDRFSAERTGGSVSTLTIQRTQQEDSAVYLCASSLRGDLNEQFFGPGTRLTVL.

The rearrangement uses TRBV5-4 and TRBJ2-7, with 7 nucleotides matching TRBD1. The V gene's germline CDR1 is SGHNT and CDR2 YYREEE (reference sequence). V shed 4 bases, J shed 4 bases, and the junction held 11 bases outside the gene matches. This CDR3 has 15 amino acids. The DNA of the CDR3 is TGTGCCAGCAGCGCCCCGGGACAGTCAGTTTACGAGCAGTACTTC. Its translation is CASSAPGQSVYEQYF.

This rearrangement joins TRBV11-2 to TRBJ2-2, with TRBD1 matching 9 bases. The J segment lost 5 bases and the V segment lost 3 bases, leaving 4 bases of the junction unmatched. Looked up from germline, CDR1 is SGHAT and CDR2 is FQNNGV. CDR3 size: 15 residues. For the CDR3, the DNA is TGTGCCAGCAGCTTGGGACAGGGTTTGACCGGGGAGCTGTTTTTT. Amino acids: CASSLGQGLTGELFF.

This rearrangement joins TRBV6-5 to TRBJ2-4; tentative D call: TRBD2 (5 bases). Looked up from germline, CDR1 is MNHEY and CDR2 is SVGAGI. The V gene lost 6 bases and the J gene lost 6 bases, with 15 bases spanning the gap. There are 14 residues in the CDR3. The CDR3 nucleotides read TGTGCCAGCAGGCCTGACTATCTGGGAAACATTCAGTACTTC. It codes for CASRPDYLGNIQYF.